This T cell receptor beta chain was sequenced in a study of shared clonotypes between healthy human individuals. Looking at the study overall: A donor's plate count was three for CD4 naive and three for CD4 memory; CD8 naive had two and CD8 memory one.

Sequencing used immunoSEQ multiplex PCR; TCRdb keeps in-frame clones, though not all of them. The sample lists around 1 million clones; around 80% were seen once. Broader study findings: Shared clonotypes: about 5% naive CD4, approximately 3.4% naive CD8, over 2% memory CD4, over 0.3% memory CD8.

Trimming stripped 6 bases from V and 8 bases from J, with 25 bases between. The CDR3 loop spans 16 amino acids. Germline V gives CDR1 SNHLY, CDR2 FYNNEI. The healthy adult donors were HIV-negative and reported no recent acute infections or vaccinations. On this clone itself: Antigen specificity is unknown.

This receptor was obtained from a man younger than 35 in good health. The specimen was memory CD4+ T cells sorted from blood. Subset indicated: CD45RA-negative fraction. The chain uses TRBV2 and TRBJ1-2, with TRBD1 as a possible D gene (6 bases). CDR3 residues: CASRETRTANSEGYTF. As DNA, the CDR3 is TGTGCCAGCAGGGAGACCCGGACAGCCAACAGTGAGGGCTACACCTTC. The full variable domain, rest sourced from reference TRBV2 and TRBJ1-2, is EPEVTQTPSHQVTQMGQEVILRCVPISNHLYFYWYRQILGQKVEFLVSFYNNEISEKSEIFDDQFSVERPDGSNFTLKIRSTKLEDSAMYFCASRETRTANSEGYTFGSGTRLTVV.